The T cell receptor beta chain described here comes from a study of blood T cell repertoires in COVID-19. Study-wide context: Sites in the United States, Italy and Spain provided acute and convalescent COVID-19 samples. Sources were T cells, B-cell-depleted T cells, or PBMCs; the material itself was cDNA or gDNA.

Residents of 24 US areas, aged roughly 18 to 90 years, made up the participants. Researchers sorted participants into cohorts using their self-reported clinical history. TCRdb's table, derived via immunoSEQ multiplex PCR, lists solely in-frame clones and lacks some. The data show about 460,000 clones, 70% to 90% seen once. The sample consisted of PBMCs or T cells enriched from blood (not recorded which). The source of this sequence is a woman in her fifties or sixties who had recovered from COVID-19.

CDR3 protein: CASSIGRQGASYGYTF. CDR3 nucleotides: TGTGCCAGTAGTATAGGTCGACAGGGGGCTAGCTATGGCTACACCTTC. The V call is TRBV19, the J call TRBJ1-2, with 10 bases identical to TRBD1. Trimming cost V 1 base and J 4 bases; bases outside gene matches: 6. The CDR3 is 16 amino acids. Germline V CDR1 and CDR2: LNHDA, SQIVND (reference sequence).